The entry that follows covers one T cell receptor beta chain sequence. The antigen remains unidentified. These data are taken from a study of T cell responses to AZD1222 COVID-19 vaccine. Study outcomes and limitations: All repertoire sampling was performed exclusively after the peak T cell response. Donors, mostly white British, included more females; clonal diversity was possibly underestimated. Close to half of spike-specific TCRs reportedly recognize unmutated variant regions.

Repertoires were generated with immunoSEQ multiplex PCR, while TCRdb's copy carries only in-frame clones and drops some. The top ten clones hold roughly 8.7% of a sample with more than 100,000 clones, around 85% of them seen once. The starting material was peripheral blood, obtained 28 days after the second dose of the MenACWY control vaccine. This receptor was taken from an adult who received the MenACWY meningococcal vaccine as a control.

The CDR3 protein is CASSQDGGTGDYGYTF. The DNA of the CDR3 is TGCGCCAGCAGCCAAGACGGGGGGACAGGGGACTATGGCTACACCTTC. This chain uses TRBV4-3 with TRBJ1-2; 10 bases are a match to TRBD1. Germline V gene data show CDR1 as LGHNA and CDR2 as YSLEER. The CDR3 totals 16 residues. V shed 0 bases, J shed 3 bases, and the junction held 4 bases outside the gene matches.